A single sample gave rise to the 29 T cell receptor beta chains below, sequenced in a study of patients and donors after allogeneic stem cell transplantation. TCRdb re-analysed the RT-PCR reads in MiXCR, keeping a single row per CDR3 protein. Counted here are 920,000 or so distinct CDR3 sequences, roughly 18% occurring once; the ten biggest clones make up under 6.5%. Sample: blood, either unsorted or a sorted T cell fraction (not recorded which). These receptors all come from a human donor who was either an allogeneic HSCT recipient or a stem cell or donor lymphocyte infusion donor (not recorded which). It is not recorded whose cells these are; they may come from a transplant donor.

The chain recombines TRBV6-1 with TRBJ2-7; D call uncertain. This CDR3 contains 13 residues. Trimming shortened V by 6 bases and J by 3 bases, and 12 bases separated the two germline ends. CDR1 MNHNS and CDR2 SASEGT come from the germline V gene. CDR3 in amino acids: CASRDLVVYEQYF. The DNA of the CDR3 is TGTGCCAGCAGGGATCTAGTTGTCTACGAGCAGTACTTC.

This rearrangement joins TRBV7-8 to TRBJ1-1; no clear D gene. Germline CDR1 and CDR2: SGHVS and FQNEAQ. This CDR3 has 14 amino acids. Trimming cost V 1 base and J 4 bases, with 10 bases left between them. CDR3: CASSLEVAPTEAFF. For the CDR3, the DNA is TGTGCCAGCAGCTTAGAGGTCGCGCCCACTGAAGCTTTCTTT. Complete variable domain (other parts from reference TRBV7-8 and TRBJ1-1): GAGVSQSPRYKVAKRGQDVALRCDPISGHVSLFWYQQALGQGPEFLTYFQNEAQLDKSGLPSDRFFAERPEGSVSTLKIQRTQQEDSAVYLCASSLEVAPTEAFFGQGTRLTVV.

At least ten counts were recorded for this clonotype. DNA of the CDR3: TGTGCCAGCACCAGAAGGGGGGCTCACACTGAAGCTTTCTTT. It codes for CASTRRGAHTEAFF. This chain connects TRBV12-3 or TRBV12-4 to TRBJ1-1, with D tentatively TRBD1 (6 bases). The CDR3 length is 14 residues. Trimming stripped 7 bases from V and 3 bases from J, with 15 bases between.

In this sample, this clonotype turned up a few times. The chain couples TRBV5-1 to TRBJ2-1, with 8 bases matching TRBD1. The V gene's germline CDR1 is SGHRS and CDR2 YFSETQ. After removal of 0 bases from V and 8 bases from J, the junction contained 7 bases not matched to a gene. The CDR3 has 15 residues. The CDR3 nucleotides are TGCGCCAGCAGCTTGGAGTCAGGGGGCAACTATGAGCAGTTCTTC. Its translation: CASSLESGGNYEQFF.

The table lists this clonotype with a few counts. V is TRBV12-3 or TRBV12-4 and J is TRBJ1-2; weak D call: TRBD1 (5 bases). Trimming removed 6 bases from V and 4 bases from J, with 12 bases in between. The length of the CDR3 is 13 residues. The CDR3 DNA reads TGTGCCAGCAGGAAAAAGGGGATCTATGGCTACACCTTC. It translates to CASRKKGIYGYTF.

The chain combines TRBV4-3 with TRBJ1-6; 7 nucleotides align to TRBD1. The junction had 8 bases not matched to a gene; V was cut back by 3 bases and J by 9 bases. This CDR3 has 15 residues. Germline V gene lookup returns CDR1 LGHNA and CDR2 YSLEER. DNA for the CDR3: TGCGCCAGCAGCCATCGAGGGACAGTCGGTTCACCCCTCCACTTT. It is translated as CASSHRGTVGSPLHF.

This clonotype was recorded a few times. The chain couples TRBV12-3 or TRBV12-4 to TRBJ1-2, with 8 bases identical to TRBD1. After removal of 5 bases from V and 4 bases from J, the junction contained 6 bases not matched to a gene. This CDR3 spans 14 amino acids. The CDR3 DNA follows: TGTGCCAGCAGTCCCAGGGGGCGCGGCTATGGCTACACCTTC. The encoded protein is CASSPRGRGYGYTF.

This clonotype was detected only a few times. The chain couples TRBV7-9 to TRBJ1-1; no clear D gene. The CDR3 contains 14 residues. The germline V gene encodes CDR1 SEHNR and CDR2 FQNEAQ (reference sequence). V was shortened by 3 bases and J by 8 bases, with 16 bases between the two germline ends. The CDR3 sequence is CASSLAGRAGEAFF. In DNA form, the CDR3 reads TGTGCCAGCAGCTTGGCAGGACGCGCCGGCGAAGCTTTCTTT.

The chain joins TRBV7-9 to TRBJ2-1, with D perhaps given as TRBD1 or TRBD2 (5 bases each). Trimming removed 7 bases from V and 7 bases from J, with 17 bases in between. Germline V gene data show CDR1 as SEHNR and CDR2 as FQNEAQ (reference sequence). The CDR3 contains 14 residues. This CDR3 reads CASTIAGAGNEQFF. The CDR3 DNA follows: TGTGCCAGCACCATCGCCGGGGCAGGGAATGAGCAGTTCTTC.

The CDR3 sequence: CSVGHSNYGYTF. The CDR3, as DNA: TGCAGCGTTGGCCACAGCAACTATGGCTACACCTTC. This chain links TRBV29-1 with TRBJ1-2; no definite D call. The CDR3 totals 12 residues. Germline CDR1 and CDR2: SQVTM and ANQGSEA. The V end was cut by 4 bases, the J end by 2 bases, with 8 bases between.

This clonotype was counted at least ten times. This chain joins TRBV12-3 or TRBV12-4 and TRBJ2-1; D tentatively fits TRBD1 or TRBD2 (5 bases each). The CDR3 has 17 residues. V shed 4 bases and J shed 4 bases, with 20 bases lying between them. For the CDR3, the DNA is TGTGCCAGCAGTTCGAGGGATAGACAGTGGGAATACAATGAGCAGTTCTTC. Its translation: CASSSRDRQWEYNEQFF.

This chain uses TRBV20-1 with TRBJ1-1, with D perhaps matching TRBD1 (5 bases). Germline V gene lookup returns CDR1 DFQATT and CDR2 SNEGSKA (reference sequence). The CDR3 contains 13 residues. V dropped 6 bases and J dropped 4 bases, with 15 bases sitting between them. The CDR3 DNA reads TGCAGTGCCTGCCTAGAAAGGGGCACTGAAGCTTTCTTT. It yields the protein CSACLERGTEAFF.

V and J are TRBV20-1 and TRBJ2-4, with no clear D. Germline V gene lookup returns CDR1 DFQATT and CDR2 SNEGSKA (reference sequence). The CDR3 runs to 13 residues. The germline V and J ends were trimmed by 1 base and 0 bases, with 4 bases remaining between them. The chain's CDR3 is CSARGTAKNIQYF. The CDR3 nucleotides are TGCAGTGCTAGAGGGACAGCCAAAAACATTCAGTACTTC.

Only a few counts were recorded for this clonotype. The V call is TRBV5-1, the J call TRBJ1-1, with 8 bases aligning to TRBD1. J gave up 8 bases and V 5 bases, and 14 bases lay outside the gene matches. Germline CDR1 and CDR2: SGHRS and YFSETQ. The CDR3 runs to 15 residues. For the CDR3, the DNA is TGCGCCAGCAGAGCCCGGACAGGGACCCTGGAGGAAGCTTTCTTT. It codes for CASRARTGTLEEAFF.

The chain links TRBV7-2 to TRBJ2-3; D is possibly TRBD2 (5 bases). Deletions cut 5 bases from V and 0 bases from J, with 18 bases between. CDR3 length: 17 residues. Germline V gene data show CDR1 as SGHTA and CDR2 as FQGNSA. This chain's CDR3 is CASSRPAAGPSTDTQYF. The CDR3 nucleotides read TGTGCCAGCAGCCGCCCCGCCGCGGGTCCTAGCACAGATACGCAGTATTTT.

In its sample, this clonotype was seen a few times. The rearrangement joins TRBV5-1 to TRBJ2-1; tentative D call: TRBD2 (5 bases). Looked up from germline, CDR1 is SGHRS and CDR2 is YFSETQ. Trimming took 0 bases from V and 8 from J, leaving 15 bases between them. The CDR3 runs 15 residues. CDR3 nucleotides: TGCGCCAGCAGCTTGGCCGGGGTAGCAAAGGATGAGCAGTTCTTC. This encodes CASSLAGVAKDEQFF.

This chain links TRBV12-5 with TRBJ1-5; tentatively, D is TRBD1 (6 bases). Germline V lookup: CDR1 LGHNT, CDR2 FRNRAP. Trimming left V 1 base short and J 11 bases short, with 18 bases between. CDR3 length: 15 residues. The CDR3 region is CASGLGGRGGRTQHF. CDR3 sequence (DNA): TGTGCTAGTGGTTTGGGTGGCAGGGGCGGACGGACCCAGCATTTT.

This clonotype was seen a few times. V and J are TRBV20-1 and TRBJ2-3; 10 bases map to TRBD2. Trimming at V came to 0 bases and at J to 3 bases, leaving 6 bases not matched to a gene. The germline V gene has CDR1 DFQATT and CDR2 SNEGSKA (reference sequence). CDR3 length equals 16 residues. CDR3 DNA sequence: TGCAGTGCTAGAGATCTAGCGGGAGTGGTGACAGATACGCAGTATTTT. It translates to CSARDLAGVVTDTQYF.

V and J are TRBV12-3 or TRBV12-4 and TRBJ2-2; 7 bases line up with TRBD1. The CDR3 is 14 residues long. V dropped 7 bases and J dropped 1; count of bases not matched to a gene: 3. The CDR3 reads CASKRTGNTGELFF. CDR3 sequence (DNA): TGTGCCAGCAAAAGGACAGGGAACACCGGGGAGCTGTTTTTT.

The J gene is TRBJ2-7, the V gene TRBV2; 8 bases map to TRBD2. V gave up 0 bases and J gave up 2 bases; unmatched junction bases: 6. CDR3 size: 16 residues. Germline-derived CDR1 and CDR2 are SNHLY and FYNNEI. The CDR3 nucleotides read TGTGCCAGCAGTGAAGCGCTTAGCGGGGATACCTACGAGCAGTACTTC. Protein sequence: CASSEALSGDTYEQYF.

There are a few counts of this clonotype. This rearrangement joins TRBV6-1 to TRBJ2-7; unclear D gene. CDR3 length equals 13 residues. Germline V gene lookup returns CDR1 MNHNS and CDR2 SASEGT. V was cut by 1 base and J by 5 bases, with 9 bases left in between. CDR3 residues: CASSEEKPNEQYF. As DNA, the CDR3 is TGTGCCAGCAGTGAAGAAAAACCGAACGAGCAGTACTTC.

This clonotype showed up just a few times. V gene TRBV28 combines with J gene TRBJ2-2, with a weak D call TRBD1 (5 bases). This CDR3 is built from 16 residues. V lost 0 bases, J lost 1 base, and 9 bases lay in between. The germline V gene has CDR1 MDHEN and CDR2 SYDVKM. The DNA of the CDR3 is TGTGCCAGCAGTTTATGGGCAGGGCAGAACACCGGGGAGCTGTTTTTT. Translation: CASSLWAGQNTGELFF.

This clonotype was observed a handful of times. V gene TRBV7-2 combines with J gene TRBJ2-3; D unclear. The CDR3 is made up of 14 amino acids. Trimming pared 2 bases from V and 5 bases from J, leaving 11 bases between. The germline CDR1 and CDR2 sequences are SGHTA and FQGNSA. The DNA of the CDR3 is TGTGCCAGCAGCTTATACCCGCTGGGAGATACGCAGTATTTT. This sequence encodes CASSLYPLGDTQYF.

The V gene is TRBV5-1, the J gene TRBJ2-7; 9 nucleotides match TRBD1. Germline CDR1 SGHRS, CDR2 YFSETQ. Trimming took 2 bases from V and 5 from J; bases not matched to a gene: 8. The CDR3 extends over 15 amino acids. This chain's CDR3 is CASSLRDREYDEQYF. CDR3 sequence (DNA): TGCGCCAGCAGCTTAAGGGACAGGGAGTACGACGAGCAGTACTTC.

The genes are TRBV30 and TRBJ1-2; TRBD1 matches 8 bases. The J segment lost 4 bases and the V segment lost 3 bases, leaving 4 bases of the junction unmatched. The germline CDR1 and CDR2 sequences are GTSNPN and SVGIG (reference sequence). This CDR3 spans 13 amino acids. CDR3 amino acids: CAWSLGTGYGYTF. The CDR3 region has the DNA TGTGCCTGGAGCCTGGGGACAGGCTATGGCTACACCTTC.

In this sample, this clonotype turned up a few times. This chain links TRBV9 with TRBJ2-2, with D possibly TRBD2 on 5 matching bases. Germline V gives CDR1 SGDLS, CDR2 YYNGEE. Trimming stripped 0 bases from V and 7 bases from J, with 10 bases between. The CDR3 spans 14 residues. The DNA for the CDR3 is TGTGCCAGCAGCGTAGTGTCGGGATACGGGGAGCTGTTTTTT. Translated: CASSVVSGYGELFF.

The chain links TRBV7-9 to TRBJ2-3, with 12 bases fitting TRBD1. Trimming took 5 bases from V and 5 from J; bases not matched to a gene: 8. Germline V lookup: CDR1 SEHNR, CDR2 FQNEAQ (reference sequence). The CDR3 covers 16 residues. CDR3 in amino acids: CASSREGQGARDTQYF. The CDR3 DNA sequence: TGTGCCAGCAGCCGCGAGGGACAGGGGGCGCGAGATACGCAGTATTTT. Full variable domain (missing parts from reference TRBV7-9 and TRBJ2-3): DTGVSQNPRHKITKRGQNVTFRCDPISEHNRLYWYRQTLGQGPEFLTYFQNEAQLEKSRLLSDRFSAERPKGSFSTLEIQRTEQGDSAMYLCASSREGQGARDTQYFGPGTRLTVL.

This clonotype was observed a handful of times. This rearrangement joins TRBV7-2 to TRBJ1-4, with 8 bases matching TRBD1. Unmatched junction bases numbered 10, after V lost 7 bases and J lost 6 bases. The CDR3 totals 15 residues. In germline, CDR1 is SGHTA, CDR2 FQGNSA. CDR3 bases: TGTGCCAGCATCCCCGGACAGGGCCCGTATGAAAAACTGTTTTTT. This codes for CASIPGQGPYEKLFF.

This clonotype has a count of ten or more. The chain carries TRBV12-3 or TRBV12-4 and TRBJ2-3, with D tentatively TRBD2 (5 bases). V was cut by 3 bases and J by 10 bases, with 11 bases left in between. This CDR3 is built from 12 residues. CDR3 region: CASSFERLPQYF. In DNA, the CDR3 is TGTGCCAGCAGTTTCGAGCGGCTCCCGCAGTATTTT.